Listed below are T cell receptor beta chains from one sample, sequenced in a study of shared clonotypes between healthy human individuals. Here immunoSEQ multiplex PCR was the method, and the copy in TCRdb shows in-frame clones only, minus some. This table holds about 1 million clones, more than 65% found once. The sequencing input was memory CD4+ T cells sorted from blood. All receptors come from a man between 18 and 29 years old in good health. Both conserved end residues are part of each CDR3. The order of the fields is CDR3 DNA, CDR3 protein, J gene, V gene, clone size, D gene. The D gene is left open where the match is weak. Only part of the rows carry a size: once, few, many, or a class if the clone is expanded.

cdr3_nt: TGTGCCAGCAGCGTAGATACCTCCGCAGAGAATGAAAAACTGTTTTTT
cdr3_aa: CASSVDTSAENEKLFF
j_call: TRBJ1-4
v_call: TRBV9
clone_size: once
d_call: -

cdr3_nt: TGTGCCAGCAGGTTGGACAGGGGTTTGAACACTGAAGCTTTCTTT
cdr3_aa: CASRLDRGLNTEAFF
j_call: TRBJ1-1
v_call: TRBV6-1
clone_size: -
d_call: TRBD1

cdr3_nt: TGCGCCAGCAGCGGGGAGACAGGGTATGGCTACACCTTC
cdr3_aa: CASSGETGYGYTF
j_call: TRBJ1-2
v_call: TRBV5-1
clone_size: once
d_call: TRBD1

cdr3_nt: TGTGCCAGCAGTTTAGGGAGAAGAAACACAGATACGCAGTATTTT
cdr3_aa: CASSLGRRNTDTQYF
j_call: TRBJ2-3
v_call: TRBV27
clone_size: few
d_call: -

cdr3_nt: TGTGCCAGCAGCCCGGCACCCGAATATAACGGGGAGACCCAGTACTTC
cdr3_aa: CASSPAPEYNGETQYF
j_call: TRBJ2-5
v_call: TRBV5-4
clone_size: -
d_call: -

cdr3_nt: TGTGCCAGCAGCTTAGCGTTGACGGGCGGCTACACCTTC
cdr3_aa: CASSLALTGGYTF
j_call: TRBJ1-2
v_call: TRBV7-9
clone_size: -
d_call: -

cdr3_nt: TGTGCCAGCAGCCCAAAAGCGGGACGCACAGATACGCAGTATTTT
cdr3_aa: CASSPKAGRTDTQYF
j_call: TRBJ2-3
v_call: TRBV7-2
clone_size: -
d_call: TRBD2

cdr3_nt: TGTGCCAGCAGTTTACAGGCTCTCTCCTACGAGCAGTACTTC
cdr3_aa: CASSLQALSYEQYF
j_call: TRBJ2-7
v_call: TRBV27
clone_size: -
d_call: -

cdr3_nt: TGTGCCAGCAGTTTCGGGGGACTCCGGAATGAAAAACTGTTTTTT
cdr3_aa: CASSFGGLRNEKLFF
j_call: TRBJ1-4
v_call: TRBV6-6
clone_size: -
d_call: -

cdr3_nt: TGTGCCAGCAGCAAAGGCAGACGGATTCCTGCTTTCTTT
cdr3_aa: CASSKGRRIPAFF
j_call: TRBJ1-1
v_call: TRBV21-1
clone_size: -
d_call: -

cdr3_nt: TGTGCCAGCAGGATACAGGGGTCGTCCTACAATGAGCAGTTCTTC
cdr3_aa: CASRIQGSSYNEQFF
j_call: TRBJ2-1
v_call: TRBV6-5
clone_size: many
d_call: TRBD1

cdr3_nt: TGTGCCAGCAGCCCTAGGGTTAGGGCTGGAGAGACCCAGTACTTC
cdr3_aa: CASSPRVRAGETQYF
j_call: TRBJ2-5
v_call: TRBV7-2
clone_size: -
d_call: -

cdr3_nt: TGTGCCAGCAGGGACGAGTCCTACGAGCAGTACTTC
cdr3_aa: CASRDESYEQYF
j_call: TRBJ2-7
v_call: TRBV2
clone_size: -
d_call: -

cdr3_nt: TGTGCCAGCAGGGGACCGGGGCGTAACACCGGGGAGCTGTTTTTT
cdr3_aa: CASRGPGRNTGELFF
j_call: TRBJ2-2
v_call: TRBV11-2
clone_size: -
d_call: -

cdr3_nt: TGTGCCAGCAGCTTTAGCGGGGCTACAGGGACCCAGTACTTC
cdr3_aa: CASSFSGATGTQYF
j_call: TRBJ2-5
v_call: TRBV7-2
clone_size: many
d_call: TRBD2

cdr3_nt: TGTGCCAGTAGAAGGAGGCAGTTCTATGGCTACACCTTC
cdr3_aa: CASRRRQFYGYTF
j_call: TRBJ1-2
v_call: TRBV19
clone_size: -
d_call: -

cdr3_nt: TGTGCCAGCAGCTGGGGGACAGGGCAAGAGACCCAGTACTTC
cdr3_aa: CASSWGTGQETQYF
j_call: TRBJ2-5
v_call: TRBV5-5
clone_size: -
d_call: TRBD1

cdr3_nt: TGTGCCGGTGGCTGGGAACCGAACACTGAAGCTTTCTTT
cdr3_aa: CAGGWEPNTEAFF
j_call: TRBJ1-1
v_call: TRBV6-1
clone_size: -
d_call: -

cdr3_nt: TGTGCCAGCAGCCCAGGACTCACAGATACGCAGTATTTT
cdr3_aa: CASSPGLTDTQYF
j_call: TRBJ2-3
v_call: TRBV9
clone_size: few
d_call: -

cdr3_nt: TGCGCCAGCAGCTTGGCCCCCACTGGCGGGAGTGGGGAGACCCAGTACTTC
cdr3_aa: CASSLAPTGGSGETQYF
j_call: TRBJ2-5
v_call: TRBV5-1
clone_size: -
d_call: TRBD2

cdr3_nt: TGTGCCAGTAGGGATTCCAATTCGTATGGCTACACCTTC
cdr3_aa: CASRDSNSYGYTF
j_call: TRBJ1-2
v_call: TRBV27
clone_size: -
d_call: -

cdr3_nt: TGTGCCATCTTGAATTTGAGGGGGTTAGGCGCTGAAGCTTTCTTT
cdr3_aa: CAILNLRGLGAEAFF
j_call: TRBJ1-1
v_call: TRBV6-6
clone_size: -
d_call: -

cdr3_nt: TGTGCCAGCAGCCTAAAGGGGGACAAACTGTTTTTT
cdr3_aa: CASSLKGDKLFF
j_call: TRBJ1-4
v_call: TRBV6-5
clone_size: -
d_call: -

cdr3_nt: TGTGCCAGCAGTTATGGGACCTTAGAGCAGTTCTTC
cdr3_aa: CASSYGTLEQFF
j_call: TRBJ2-1
v_call: TRBV6-5
clone_size: once
d_call: -

cdr3_nt: TGTGCCAGCAAGGAGGTAAAACAGGGGAACACTGAAGCTTTCTTT
cdr3_aa: CASKEVKQGNTEAFF
j_call: TRBJ1-1
v_call: TRBV6-1
clone_size: once
d_call: -

cdr3_nt: TGTGCCAGCTCACTTTCCGGGACAGCAAGCCCTGAAGCTTTCTTT
cdr3_aa: CASSLSGTASPEAFF
j_call: TRBJ1-1
v_call: TRBV18
clone_size: -
d_call: TRBD1

cdr3_nt: TGTGCCAGCAGTTACTCGTCTGGGGGCAGAGATACGCAGTATTTT
cdr3_aa: CASSYSSGGRDTQYF
j_call: TRBJ2-3
v_call: TRBV6-5
clone_size: -
d_call: -

cdr3_nt: TGTGCCAGCAGGCGGACGGGCTCGGAAGAGACCCAGTACTTC
cdr3_aa: CASRRTGSEETQYF
j_call: TRBJ2-5
v_call: TRBV2
clone_size: -
d_call: -

cdr3_nt: TGCAGCGTTGGGCCGGGGATCACTCGGGAACGGGTCACAGATACGCAGTATTTT
cdr3_aa: CSVGPGITRERVTDTQYF
j_call: TRBJ2-3
v_call: TRBV29-1
clone_size: -
d_call: -

cdr3_nt: TGCGCCAGCAGCTTAGCCGGGACAGGGGGGACCGAGCAGTACTTC
cdr3_aa: CASSLAGTGGTEQYF
j_call: TRBJ2-7
v_call: TRBV5-1
clone_size: few
d_call: TRBD1

cdr3_nt: TGTGCCAGCAGCTCCCCGGTGGTAGGAAACACTGAAGCTTTCTTT
cdr3_aa: CASSSPVVGNTEAFF
j_call: TRBJ1-1
v_call: TRBV5-4
clone_size: -
d_call: -

cdr3_nt: TGTGCCAGCAGGGATCGACAGAATTCACCCCTCCACTTT
cdr3_aa: CASRDRQNSPLHF
j_call: TRBJ1-6
v_call: TRBV6-5
clone_size: -
d_call: -

cdr3_nt: TGTGCCAGCAGCGTAAAGCCAGGCCAAGAGACCCAGTACTTC
cdr3_aa: CASSVKPGQETQYF
j_call: TRBJ2-5
v_call: TRBV9
clone_size: -
d_call: -

cdr3_nt: TGTGCCAGCAACTCCGGGATAAGGGATGAAAAACTGTTTTTT
cdr3_aa: CASNSGIRDEKLFF
j_call: TRBJ1-4
v_call: TRBV6-5
clone_size: few
d_call: -

cdr3_nt: TGTGCCAGCAGCGTAGGGTCGAACCAAGAGACCCAGTACTTC
cdr3_aa: CASSVGSNQETQYF
j_call: TRBJ2-5
v_call: TRBV9
clone_size: -
d_call: -

cdr3_nt: TGTGCCAGCACTCGGGGCAATCAGCCCCAGCATTTT
cdr3_aa: CASTRGNQPQHF
j_call: TRBJ1-5
v_call: TRBV6-6
clone_size: -
d_call: -

cdr3_nt: TGTGCCAGCAGCCCGACTAGCGGGGTGCGGGGAGAGACCCAGTACTTC
cdr3_aa: CASSPTSGVRGETQYF
j_call: TRBJ2-5
v_call: TRBV5-6
clone_size: -
d_call: TRBD2

cdr3_nt: TGCAGCGTTGAAGACGAAGGGAAGGGGAATGGCTACACCTTC
cdr3_aa: CSVEDEGKGNGYTF
j_call: TRBJ1-2
v_call: TRBV29-1
clone_size: -
d_call: -

cdr3_nt: TGTGCCAGCAGCTTTCAGGGAGTGAACACCGGGGAGCTGTTTTTT
cdr3_aa: CASSFQGVNTGELFF
j_call: TRBJ2-2
v_call: TRBV11-3
clone_size: -
d_call: -

cdr3_nt: TGCGCCAGCAGCCCCCGGGACAGGGGGCGAGGGAACACTGAAGCTTTCTTT
cdr3_aa: CASSPRDRGRGNTEAFF
j_call: TRBJ1-1
v_call: TRBV4-1
clone_size: few
d_call: TRBD1

cdr3_nt: TGTGCCAGCAGCGTGCGGGGGGCCGAAGATACGCAGTATTTT
cdr3_aa: CASSVRGAEDTQYF
j_call: TRBJ2-3
v_call: TRBV9
clone_size: -
d_call: TRBD2

cdr3_nt: TGTGCCAGCAGTCCCACTAGCGGGAGGAATAGGGAGACCCAGTACTTC
cdr3_aa: CASSPTSGRNRETQYF
j_call: TRBJ2-5
v_call: TRBV27
clone_size: -
d_call: TRBD2

cdr3_nt: TGTGCCAGTAGTATCGGGGGGGGGCCCACAGATACGCAGTATTTT
cdr3_aa: CASSIGGGPTDTQYF
j_call: TRBJ2-3
v_call: TRBV19
clone_size: -
d_call: TRBD2

cdr3_nt: TGTGCCAGCAGCTTAGCGCGAGGGCAGGGCGGATCGAACACTGAAGCTTTCTTT
cdr3_aa: CASSLARGQGGSNTEAFF
j_call: TRBJ1-1
v_call: TRBV7-2
clone_size: -
d_call: -

cdr3_nt: TGTGCCAGCTCACCAGGGACAGCAGCGAACACCGGGGAGCTGTTTTTT
cdr3_aa: CASSPGTAANTGELFF
j_call: TRBJ2-2
v_call: TRBV18
clone_size: few
d_call: TRBD1

cdr3_nt: TGTGCCAGCACTCCCAACCGGGACAGTGCCTACGAGCAGTACTTC
cdr3_aa: CASTPNRDSAYEQYF
j_call: TRBJ2-7
v_call: TRBV9
clone_size: -
d_call: TRBD1

cdr3_nt: TGTGCCAGCAGTCCTCCAGGGGGCTTGACCAAAAACATTCAGTACTTC
cdr3_aa: CASSPPGGLTKNIQYF
j_call: TRBJ2-4
v_call: TRBV28
clone_size: many
d_call: TRBD1

cdr3_nt: TGTGCCAGCAGCATAGGGCCTAGCGAGGCCTACGAGCAGTACTTC
cdr3_aa: CASSIGPSEAYEQYF
j_call: TRBJ2-7
v_call: TRBV7-9
clone_size: -
d_call: -

cdr3_nt: TGTGCCAGCACCCACGGCAGGGGGTACGGCTATGGCTACACCTTC
cdr3_aa: CASTHGRGYGYGYTF
j_call: TRBJ1-2
v_call: TRBV28
clone_size: -
d_call: TRBD1